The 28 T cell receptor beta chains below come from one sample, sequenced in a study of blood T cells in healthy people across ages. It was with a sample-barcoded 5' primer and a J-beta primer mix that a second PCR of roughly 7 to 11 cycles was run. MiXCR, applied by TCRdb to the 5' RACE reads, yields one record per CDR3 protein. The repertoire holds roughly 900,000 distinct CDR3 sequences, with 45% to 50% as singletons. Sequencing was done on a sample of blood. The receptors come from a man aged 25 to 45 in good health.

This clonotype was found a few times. The CDR3 sequence is CASSEGRGGAKNIQYF. The CDR3 nucleotides are TGTGCCAGCAGTGAAGGGAGGGGGGGAGCCAAAAACATTCAGTACTTC. This chain joins TRBV6-1 and TRBJ2-4; tentatively, D is TRBD2 (7 bases). CDR1 and CDR2 from the germline V gene are MNHNS and SASEGT. The length of the CDR3 is 16 residues. Between the trimmed V and J ends, which lost 1 base and 0 bases, there was a span of 10 bases.

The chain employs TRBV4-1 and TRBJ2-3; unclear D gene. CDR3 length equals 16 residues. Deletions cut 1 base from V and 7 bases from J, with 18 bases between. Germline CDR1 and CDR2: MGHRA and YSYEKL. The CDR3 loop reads CASSQVSSRTPNTQYF. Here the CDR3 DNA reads TGCGCCAGCAGCCAAGTTTCCTCCCGGACCCCAAATACGCAGTATTTT.

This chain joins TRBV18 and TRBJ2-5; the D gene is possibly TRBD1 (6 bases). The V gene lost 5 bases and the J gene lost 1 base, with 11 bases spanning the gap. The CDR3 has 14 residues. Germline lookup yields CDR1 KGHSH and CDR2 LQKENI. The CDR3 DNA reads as TGTGCCAGCTCAGCACAGGGAACCCAAGAGACCCAGTACTTC. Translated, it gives CASSAQGTQETQYF.

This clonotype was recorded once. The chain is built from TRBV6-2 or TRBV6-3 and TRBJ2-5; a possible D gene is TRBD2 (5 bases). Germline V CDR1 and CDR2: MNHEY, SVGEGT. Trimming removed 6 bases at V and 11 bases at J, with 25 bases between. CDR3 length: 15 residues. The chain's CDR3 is CASSGLRTEKGEQYF. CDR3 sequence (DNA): TGTGCCAGCAGCGGTCTGCGGACCGAGAAGGGAGAGCAGTACTTC.

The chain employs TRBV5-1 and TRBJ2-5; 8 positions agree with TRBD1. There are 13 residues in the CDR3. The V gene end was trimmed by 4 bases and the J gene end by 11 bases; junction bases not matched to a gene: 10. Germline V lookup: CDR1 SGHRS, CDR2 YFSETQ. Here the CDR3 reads CASSVTGVNEQYF. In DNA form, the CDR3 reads TGCGCCAGCAGCGTGACAGGGGTCAATGAGCAGTACTTC.

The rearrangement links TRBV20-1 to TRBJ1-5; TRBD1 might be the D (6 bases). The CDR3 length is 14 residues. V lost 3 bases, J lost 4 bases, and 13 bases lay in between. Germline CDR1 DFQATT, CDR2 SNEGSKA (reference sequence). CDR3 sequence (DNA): TGCAGTGCTAGCCCGGGACAATTAAATCAGCCCCAGCATTTT. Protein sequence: CSASPGQLNQPQHF.

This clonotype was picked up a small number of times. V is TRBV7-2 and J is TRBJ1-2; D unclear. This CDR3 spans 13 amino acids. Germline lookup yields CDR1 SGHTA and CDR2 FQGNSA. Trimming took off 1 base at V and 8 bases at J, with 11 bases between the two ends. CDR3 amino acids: CASSLDWGIGYTF. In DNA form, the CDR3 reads TGTGCCAGCAGCTTAGACTGGGGAATCGGCTACACCTTC.

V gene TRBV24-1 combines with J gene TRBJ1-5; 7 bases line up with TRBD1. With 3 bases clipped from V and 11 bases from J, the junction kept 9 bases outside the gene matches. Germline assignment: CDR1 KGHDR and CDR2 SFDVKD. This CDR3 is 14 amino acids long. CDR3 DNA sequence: TGTGCCACCAGTGATGGGCCGACAGGGACTTCCCAGCATTTT. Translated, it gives CATSDGPTGTSQHF.

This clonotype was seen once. Here the CDR3 reads CASLLTGIGETQYF. CDR3 nucleotides: TGTGCCAGTCTTCTGACAGGGATTGGCGAGACCCAGTACTTC. This chain connects TRBV25-1 to TRBJ2-5; 7 bases align to TRBD1. Germline CDR1 and CDR2: MGHDK and SYGVNS. The V gene end was trimmed by 9 bases and the J gene end by 5 bases; junction bases not matched to a gene: 12. This CDR3 is built from 14 residues.

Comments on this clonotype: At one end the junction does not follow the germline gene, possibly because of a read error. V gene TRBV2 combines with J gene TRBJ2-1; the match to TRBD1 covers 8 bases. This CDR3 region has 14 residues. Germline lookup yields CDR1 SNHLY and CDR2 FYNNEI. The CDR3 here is CTSTRQGSYNEQFF. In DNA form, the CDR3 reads TGTACCAGCACCAGACAGGGGTCCTACAATGAGCAGTTCTTC.

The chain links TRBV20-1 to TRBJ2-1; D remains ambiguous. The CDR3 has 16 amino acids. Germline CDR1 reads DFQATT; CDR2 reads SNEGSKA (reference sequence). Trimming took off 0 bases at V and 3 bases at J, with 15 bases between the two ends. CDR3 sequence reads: CSARDDEARNYNEQFF. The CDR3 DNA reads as TGCAGTGCTAGAGATGACGAGGCGAGGAACTACAATGAGCAGTTCTTC.

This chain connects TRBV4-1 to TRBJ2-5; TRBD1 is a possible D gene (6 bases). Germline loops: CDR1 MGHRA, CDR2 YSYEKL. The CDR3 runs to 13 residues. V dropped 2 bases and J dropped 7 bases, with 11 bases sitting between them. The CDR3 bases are TGCGCCAGCAGCCAAAGGGTAGGGGGGACCCAGTACTTC. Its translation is CASSQRVGGTQYF.

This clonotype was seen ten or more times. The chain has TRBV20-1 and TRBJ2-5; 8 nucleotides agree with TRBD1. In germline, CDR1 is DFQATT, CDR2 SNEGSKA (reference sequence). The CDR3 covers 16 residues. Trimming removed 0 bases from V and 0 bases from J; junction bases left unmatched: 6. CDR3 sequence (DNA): TGCAGTGCTAGAGATTTGGGGACAGGAGACCAAGAGACCCAGTACTTC. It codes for CSARDLGTGDQETQYF.

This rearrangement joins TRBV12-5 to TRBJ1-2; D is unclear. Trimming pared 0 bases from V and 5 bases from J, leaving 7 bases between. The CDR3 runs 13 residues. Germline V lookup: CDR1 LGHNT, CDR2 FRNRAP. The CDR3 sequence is CASGLVGGYGYTF. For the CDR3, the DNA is TGTGCTAGTGGTTTGGTGGGAGGATATGGCTACACCTTC.

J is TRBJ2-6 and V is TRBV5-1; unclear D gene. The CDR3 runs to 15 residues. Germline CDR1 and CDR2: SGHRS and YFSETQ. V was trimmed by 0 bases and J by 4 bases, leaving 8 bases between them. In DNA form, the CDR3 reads TGCGCCAGCAGCTTGGAGCAGCAAGGGGCCAACGTCCTGACTTTC. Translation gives CASSLEQQGANVLTF. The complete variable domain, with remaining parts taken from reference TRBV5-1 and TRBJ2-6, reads KAGVTQTPRYLIKTRGQQVTLSCSPISGHRSVSWYQQTPGQGLQFLFEYFSETQRNKGNFPGRFSGRQFSNSRSEMNVSTLELGDSALYLCASSLEQQGANVLTFGAGSRLTVL.

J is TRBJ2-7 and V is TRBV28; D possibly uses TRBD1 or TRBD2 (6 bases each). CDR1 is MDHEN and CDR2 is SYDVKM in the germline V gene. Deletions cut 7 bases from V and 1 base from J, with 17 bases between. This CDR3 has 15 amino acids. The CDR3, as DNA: TGTGCCAGCATGGCTACAGGGAGGATATCCTACGAGCAGTACTTC. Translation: CASMATGRISYEQYF.

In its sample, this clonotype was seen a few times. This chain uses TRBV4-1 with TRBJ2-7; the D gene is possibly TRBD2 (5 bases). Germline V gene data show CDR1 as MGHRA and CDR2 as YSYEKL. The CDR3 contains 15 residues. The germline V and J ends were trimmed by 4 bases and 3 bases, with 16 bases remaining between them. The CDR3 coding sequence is TGCGCCAGCAGCCCTCCCGGAGGCAGGAACTACGAGCAGTACTTC. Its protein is CASSPPGGRNYEQYF.

CDR3 nucleotides: TGCAGCGTTGAAGGGCACAAGCACTATGGCTACACCTTC. This encodes CSVEGHKHYGYTF. V usage is TRBV29-1 and J usage is TRBJ1-2, with D hard to call. Trimming shortened V by 1 base and J by 3 bases, and 9 bases separated the two germline ends. This CDR3 region has 13 residues. Germline V gene sequence: CDR1 SQVTM, CDR2 ANQGSEA.

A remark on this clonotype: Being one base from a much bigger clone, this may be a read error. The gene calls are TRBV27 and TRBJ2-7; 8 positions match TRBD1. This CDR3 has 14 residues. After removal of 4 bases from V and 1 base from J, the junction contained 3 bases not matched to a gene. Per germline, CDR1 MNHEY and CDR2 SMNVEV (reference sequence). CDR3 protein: CASSYNRGSYEQYF. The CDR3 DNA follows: TGTGCCAGCAGTTACAACAGGGGGTCCTACGAGCAGTACTTC.

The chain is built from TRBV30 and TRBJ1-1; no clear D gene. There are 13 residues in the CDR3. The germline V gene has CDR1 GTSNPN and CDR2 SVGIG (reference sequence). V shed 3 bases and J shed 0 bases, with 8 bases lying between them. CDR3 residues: CAWSPGLNTEAFF. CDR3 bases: TGTGCCTGGAGCCCGGGGTTGAACACTGAAGCTTTCTTT.

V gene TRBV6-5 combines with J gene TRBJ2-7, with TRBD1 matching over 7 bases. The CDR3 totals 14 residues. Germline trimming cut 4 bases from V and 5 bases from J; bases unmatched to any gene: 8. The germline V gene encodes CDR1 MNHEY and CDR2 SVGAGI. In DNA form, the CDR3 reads TGTGCCAGCAGTTTAACGACAGGGCGTCACGAGCAGTACTTC. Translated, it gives CASSLTTGRHEQYF.

CDR3 sequence: CASSEGGAFPPRGYTF. DNA for the CDR3: TGTGCCAGCAGTGAAGGGGGGGCATTCCCCCCTCGGGGCTACACCTTC. This chain links TRBV25-1 with TRBJ1-2; a possible D gene is TRBD1 (6 bases). V was trimmed by 2 bases and J by 8 bases, leaving 21 bases between them. CDR1 and CDR2 from the germline V gene are MGHDK and SYGVNS. This CDR3 is built from 16 residues.

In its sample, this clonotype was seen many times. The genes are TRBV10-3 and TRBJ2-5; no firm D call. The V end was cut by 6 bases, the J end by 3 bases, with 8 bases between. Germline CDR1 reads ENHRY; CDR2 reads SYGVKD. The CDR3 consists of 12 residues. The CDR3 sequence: CAIRSREETQYF. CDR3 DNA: TGTGCCATCAGGTCACGAGAAGAGACCCAGTACTTC.

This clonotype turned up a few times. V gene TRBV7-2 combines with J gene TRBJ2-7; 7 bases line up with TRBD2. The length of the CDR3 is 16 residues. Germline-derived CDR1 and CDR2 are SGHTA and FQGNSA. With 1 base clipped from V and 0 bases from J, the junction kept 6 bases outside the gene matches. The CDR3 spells CASSLVLAVTSYEQYF. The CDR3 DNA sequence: TGTGCCAGCAGCTTAGTGCTAGCGGTGACCTCCTACGAGCAGTACTTC.

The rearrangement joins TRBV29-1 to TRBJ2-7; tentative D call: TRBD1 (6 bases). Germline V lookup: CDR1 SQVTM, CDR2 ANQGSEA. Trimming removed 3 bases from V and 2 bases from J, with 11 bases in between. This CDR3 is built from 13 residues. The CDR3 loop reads CSVEAGDTYEQYF. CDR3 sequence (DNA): TGCAGCGTTGAGGCAGGGGATACCTACGAGCAGTACTTC.

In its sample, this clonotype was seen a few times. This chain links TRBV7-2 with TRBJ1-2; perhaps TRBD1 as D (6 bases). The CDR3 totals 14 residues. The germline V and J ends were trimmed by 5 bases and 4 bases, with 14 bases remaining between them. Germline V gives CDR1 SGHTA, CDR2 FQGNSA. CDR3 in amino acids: CASSLDGRGYGYTF. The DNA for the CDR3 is TGTGCCAGCAGCCTGGACGGCAGGGGCTATGGCTACACCTTC.

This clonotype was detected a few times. This CDR3 reads CASSLGGPRTDTQYF. The CDR3 bases are TGTGCCAGCAGTTTAGGGGGGCCCCGCACAGATACGCAGTATTTT. V and J are TRBV12-3 or TRBV12-4 and TRBJ2-3, with TRBD1 as a possible D gene (6 bases). The CDR3 sequence is 15 residues long. Trimming cost V 1 base and J 1 base, with 9 bases left between them.

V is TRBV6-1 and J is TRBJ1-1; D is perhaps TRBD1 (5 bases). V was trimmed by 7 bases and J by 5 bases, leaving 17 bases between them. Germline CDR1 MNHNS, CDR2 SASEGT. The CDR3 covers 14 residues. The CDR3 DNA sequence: TGTGCCAGCATAACGGGCAGGGCAGGAACTGAAGCTTTCTTT. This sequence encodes CASITGRAGTEAFF.